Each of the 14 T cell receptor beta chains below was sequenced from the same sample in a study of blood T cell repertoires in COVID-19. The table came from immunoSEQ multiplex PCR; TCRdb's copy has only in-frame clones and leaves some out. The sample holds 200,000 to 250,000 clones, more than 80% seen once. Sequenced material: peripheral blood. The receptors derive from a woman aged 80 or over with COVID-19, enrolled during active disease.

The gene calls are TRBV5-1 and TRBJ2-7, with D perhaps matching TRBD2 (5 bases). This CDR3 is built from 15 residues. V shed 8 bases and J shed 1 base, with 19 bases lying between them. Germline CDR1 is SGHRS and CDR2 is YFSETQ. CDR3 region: CARARRASASYEQYF. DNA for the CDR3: TGCGCCAGGGCAAGGCGGGCTTCCGCTTCCTACGAGCAGTACTTC.

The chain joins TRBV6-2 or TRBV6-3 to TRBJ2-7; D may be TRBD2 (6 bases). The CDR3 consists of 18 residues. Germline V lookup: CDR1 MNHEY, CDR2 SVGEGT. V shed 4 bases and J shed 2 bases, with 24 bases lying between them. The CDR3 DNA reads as TGTGCCAGCAGTTCGACGGGACTCCCAACGCGACCTACCTACGAGCAGTACTTC. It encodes CASSSTGLPTRPTYEQYF.

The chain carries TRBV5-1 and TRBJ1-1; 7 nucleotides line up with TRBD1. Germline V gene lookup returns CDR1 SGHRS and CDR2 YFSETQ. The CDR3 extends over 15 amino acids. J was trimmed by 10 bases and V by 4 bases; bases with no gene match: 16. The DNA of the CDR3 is TGCGCCAGCAGCCCCAGTTTAAGCGACAGGGCTGGAGCTTTCTTT. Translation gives CASSPSLSDRAGAFF. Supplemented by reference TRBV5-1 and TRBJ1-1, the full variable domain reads KAGVTQTPRYLIKTRGQQVTLSCSPISGHRSVSWYQQTPGQGLQFLFEYFSETQRNKGNFPGRFSGRQFSNSRSEMNVSTLELGDSALYLCASSPSLSDRAGAFFGQGTRLTVV.

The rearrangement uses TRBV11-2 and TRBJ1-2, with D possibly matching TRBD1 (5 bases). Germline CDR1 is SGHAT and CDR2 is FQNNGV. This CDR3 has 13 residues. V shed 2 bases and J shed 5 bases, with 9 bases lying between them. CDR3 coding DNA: TGTGCCAGCAGCTTAAAGGGGATTTATGGCTACACCTTC. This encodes CASSLKGIYGYTF.

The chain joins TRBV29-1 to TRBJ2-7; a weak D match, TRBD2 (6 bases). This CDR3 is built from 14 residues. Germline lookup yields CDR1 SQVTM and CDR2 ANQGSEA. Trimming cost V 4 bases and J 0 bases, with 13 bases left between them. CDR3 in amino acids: CSVVGTHSSYEQYF. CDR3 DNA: TGCAGCGTTGTGGGGACTCACAGCTCCTACGAGCAGTACTTC.

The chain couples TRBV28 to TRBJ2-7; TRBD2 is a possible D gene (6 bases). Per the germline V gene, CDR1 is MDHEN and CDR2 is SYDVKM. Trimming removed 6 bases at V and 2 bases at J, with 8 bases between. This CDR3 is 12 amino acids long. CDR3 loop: CASRTGAYEQYF. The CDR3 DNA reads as TGTGCCAGCAGGACGGGGGCCTACGAGCAGTACTTC. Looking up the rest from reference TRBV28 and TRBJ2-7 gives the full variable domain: DVKVTQSSRYLVKRTGEKVFLECVQDMDHENMFWYRQDPGLGLRLIYFSYDVKMKEKGDIPEGYSVSREKKERFSLILESASTNQTSMYLCASRTGAYEQYFGPGTRLTVT.

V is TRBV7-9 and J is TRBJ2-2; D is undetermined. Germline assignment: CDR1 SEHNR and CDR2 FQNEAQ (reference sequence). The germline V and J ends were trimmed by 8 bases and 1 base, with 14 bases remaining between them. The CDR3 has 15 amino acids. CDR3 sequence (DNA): TGTGCCAGCTCCGAACTGCGACAGAACACCGGGGAGCTGTTTTTT. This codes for CASSELRQNTGELFF.

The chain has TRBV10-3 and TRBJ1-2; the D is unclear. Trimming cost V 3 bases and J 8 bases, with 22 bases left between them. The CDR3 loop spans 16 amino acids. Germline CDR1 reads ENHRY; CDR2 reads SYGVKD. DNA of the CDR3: TGTGCCATCAGTGAAAGAGGGTTAGAGAATCGAGAAGGCTACACCTTC. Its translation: CAISERGLENREGYTF.

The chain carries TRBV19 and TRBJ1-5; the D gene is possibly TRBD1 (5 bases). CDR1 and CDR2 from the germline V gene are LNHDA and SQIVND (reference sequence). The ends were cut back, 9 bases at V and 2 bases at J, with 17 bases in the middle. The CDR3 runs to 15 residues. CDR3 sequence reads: CASSFQGGRNQPQHF. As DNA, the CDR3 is TGTGCCAGCAGTTTTCAGGGAGGCCGCAATCAGCCCCAGCATTTT.

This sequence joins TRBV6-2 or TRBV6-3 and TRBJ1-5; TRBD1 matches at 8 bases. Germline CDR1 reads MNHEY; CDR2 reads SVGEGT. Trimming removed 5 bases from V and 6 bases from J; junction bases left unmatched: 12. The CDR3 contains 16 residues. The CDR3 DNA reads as TGTGCCAGCAGTCCCCTAGGACAGGGCGAGCGTCAGCCCCAGCATTTT. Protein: CASSPLGQGERQPQHF.

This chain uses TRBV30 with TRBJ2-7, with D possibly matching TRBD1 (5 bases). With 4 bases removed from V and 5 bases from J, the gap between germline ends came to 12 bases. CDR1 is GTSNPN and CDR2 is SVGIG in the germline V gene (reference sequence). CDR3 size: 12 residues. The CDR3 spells CAWNTVRDEQYF. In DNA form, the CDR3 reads TGTGCCTGGAATACGGTCAGGGACGAGCAGTACTTC.

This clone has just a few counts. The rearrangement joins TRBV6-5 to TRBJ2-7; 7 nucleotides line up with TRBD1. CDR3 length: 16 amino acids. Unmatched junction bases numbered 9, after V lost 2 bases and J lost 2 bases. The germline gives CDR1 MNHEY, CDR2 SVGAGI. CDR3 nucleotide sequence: TGTGCCAGCAGTTACCGTGGTCGGACAGGAGCCTACGAGCAGTACTTC. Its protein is CASSYRGRTGAYEQYF.

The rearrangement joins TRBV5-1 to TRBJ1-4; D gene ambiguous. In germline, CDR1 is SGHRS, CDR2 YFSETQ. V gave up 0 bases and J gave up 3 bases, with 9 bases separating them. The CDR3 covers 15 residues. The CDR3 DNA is TGCGCCAGCAGCTTGGGCCCGAGGGCTAATGAAAAACTGTTTTTT. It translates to CASSLGPRANEKLFF.

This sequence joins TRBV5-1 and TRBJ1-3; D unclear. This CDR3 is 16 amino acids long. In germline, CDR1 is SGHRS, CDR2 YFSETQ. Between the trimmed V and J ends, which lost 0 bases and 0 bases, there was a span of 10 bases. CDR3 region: CASSLGGVSSGNTIYF. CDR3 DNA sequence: TGCGCCAGCAGCTTGGGGGGAGTCAGCTCTGGAAACACCATATATTTT.